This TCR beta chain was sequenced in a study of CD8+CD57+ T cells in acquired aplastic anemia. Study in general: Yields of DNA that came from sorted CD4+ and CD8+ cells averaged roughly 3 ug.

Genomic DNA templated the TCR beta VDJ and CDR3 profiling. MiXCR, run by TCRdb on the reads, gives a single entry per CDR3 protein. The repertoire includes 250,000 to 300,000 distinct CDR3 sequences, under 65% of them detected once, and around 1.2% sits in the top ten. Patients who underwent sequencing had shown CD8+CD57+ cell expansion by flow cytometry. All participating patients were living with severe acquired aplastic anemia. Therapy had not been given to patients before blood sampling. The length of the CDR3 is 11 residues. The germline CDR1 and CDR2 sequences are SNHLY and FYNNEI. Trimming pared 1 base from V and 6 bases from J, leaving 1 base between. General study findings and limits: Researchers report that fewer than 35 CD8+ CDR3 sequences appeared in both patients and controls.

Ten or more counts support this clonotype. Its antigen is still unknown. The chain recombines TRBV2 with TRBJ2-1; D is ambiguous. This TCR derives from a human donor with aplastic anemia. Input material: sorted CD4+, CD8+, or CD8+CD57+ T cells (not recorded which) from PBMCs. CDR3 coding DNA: TGTGCCAGCAGTGAAGTCAATGAGCAGTTCTTC. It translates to CASSEVNEQFF.